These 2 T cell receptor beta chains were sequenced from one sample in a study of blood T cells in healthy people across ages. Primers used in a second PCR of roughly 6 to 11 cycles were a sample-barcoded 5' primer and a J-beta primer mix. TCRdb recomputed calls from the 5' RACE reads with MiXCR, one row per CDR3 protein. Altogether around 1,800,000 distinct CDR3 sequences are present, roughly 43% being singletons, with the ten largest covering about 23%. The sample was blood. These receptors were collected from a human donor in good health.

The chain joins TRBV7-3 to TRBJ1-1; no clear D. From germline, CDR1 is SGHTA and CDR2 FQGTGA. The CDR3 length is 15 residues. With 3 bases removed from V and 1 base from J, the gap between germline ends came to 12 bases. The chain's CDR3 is CASSFNHGWNTEAFF. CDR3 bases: TGTGCCAGCAGCTTTAATCATGGCTGGAACACTGAAGCTTTCTTT. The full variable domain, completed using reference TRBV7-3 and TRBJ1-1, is GAGVSQTPSNKVTEKGKYVELRCDPISGHTALYWYRQSLGQGPEFLIYFQGTGAADDSGLPNDRFFAVRPEGSVSTLKIQRTERGDSAVYLCASSFNHGWNTEAFFGQGTRLTVV.

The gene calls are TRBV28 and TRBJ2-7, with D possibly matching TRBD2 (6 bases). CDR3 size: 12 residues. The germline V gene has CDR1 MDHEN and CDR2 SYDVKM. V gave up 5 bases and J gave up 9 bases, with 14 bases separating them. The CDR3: CASSERRRVQYF. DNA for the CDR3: TGTGCCAGCAGTGAACGCCGGAGGGTGCAGTACTTC.